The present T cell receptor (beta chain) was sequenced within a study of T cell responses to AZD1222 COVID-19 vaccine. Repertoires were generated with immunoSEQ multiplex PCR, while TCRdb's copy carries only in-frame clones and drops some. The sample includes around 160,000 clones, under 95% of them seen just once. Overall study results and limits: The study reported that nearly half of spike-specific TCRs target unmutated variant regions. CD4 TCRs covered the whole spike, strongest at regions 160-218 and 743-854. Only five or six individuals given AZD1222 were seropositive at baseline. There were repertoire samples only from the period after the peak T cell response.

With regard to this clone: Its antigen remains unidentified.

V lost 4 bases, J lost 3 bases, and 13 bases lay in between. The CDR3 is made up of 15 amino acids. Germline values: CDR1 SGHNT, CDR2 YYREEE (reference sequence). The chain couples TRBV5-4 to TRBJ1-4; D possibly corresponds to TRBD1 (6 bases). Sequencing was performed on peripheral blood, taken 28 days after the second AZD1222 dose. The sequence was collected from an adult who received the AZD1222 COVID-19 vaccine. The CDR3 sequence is CASSPSTGPNEKLFF. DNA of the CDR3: TGTGCCAGCAGCCCGTCGACAGGACCTAATGAAAAACTGTTTTTT.